These 12 T cell receptor beta chains were sequenced from one sample in a study of memory CD4+ T cells and cytomegalovirus serostatus. Some clones are missing from TCRdb's copy, which holds only in-frame ones; the method was immunoSEQ multiplex PCR. The sample comprises 70,000 to 90,000 clones, roughly 78% of which are singletons, and approximately 2.8% rests with the top ten. The sort gate was single viable CD3+CD4+CD8-CD45RO+ cells for memory CD4+ T cells. Sample: memory CD4+ T cells from blood. These receptors all come from an adult in good health and CMV-seropositive.

V and J are TRBV5-6 and TRBJ2-2; D tentatively reads TRBD1 or TRBD2 (6 bases each). The V gene lost 4 bases and the J gene lost 6 bases, with 22 bases spanning the gap. The CDR3 contains 17 residues. Per germline, CDR1 SGHDT and CDR2 YYEEEE. CDR3 DNA sequence: TGTGCCAGCAGCCTACCCCTGGCGGGGACAACACCCGGGGAGCTGTTTTTT. Translating it yields CASSLPLAGTTPGELFF.

The rearrangement links TRBV7-9 to TRBJ1-1, with 7 nucleotides matching TRBD1. Per the germline V gene, CDR1 is SEHNR and CDR2 is FQNEAQ (reference sequence). V was clipped by 8 bases and J by 1 base; unmatched bases: 16. The CDR3 has 17 residues. The CDR3 DNA follows: TGTGCCAGCCTGCGAGGGAAGACAGGGTGGGGGAACACTGAAGCTTTCTTT. Protein: CASLRGKTGWGNTEAFF.

This clone was detected only once. This chain's CDR3 is CASSLAGRETQYF. In DNA, the CDR3 is TGTGCCAGCAGCTTGGCCGGAAGGGAGACCCAGTACTTC. This chain uses TRBV5-6 with TRBJ2-5; D gene ambiguous. The CDR3 is 13 amino acids. Germline V gene data show CDR1 as SGHDT and CDR2 as YYEEEE. Trimming shortened V by 0 bases and J by 5 bases, and 8 bases separated the two germline ends.

This clone was counted only a few times. The CDR3 loop is CASSRTPGQEQFF. In nucleotides, the CDR3 is TGTGCCAGCAGCCGGACTCCGGGGCAGGAGCAGTTCTTC. The rearrangement links TRBV9 to TRBJ2-1; D may match TRBD1 or TRBD2 (5 bases each). Deletions cut 4 bases from V and 10 bases from J, with 15 bases between. CDR1 is SGDLS and CDR2 is YYNGEE in the germline V gene. The CDR3 contains 13 residues.

The chain uses TRBV7-2 and TRBJ1-2, with 8 bases that match TRBD1. In germline, CDR1 is SGHTA, CDR2 FQGNSA. The CDR3 sequence is 12 residues long. J was trimmed by 2 bases and V by 8 bases; bases with no gene match: 1. CDR3 sequence: CASGQGNYGYTF. DNA of the CDR3: TGTGCCAGCGGACAGGGAAACTATGGCTACACCTTC. The variable domain in full, completed from reference TRBV7-2 and TRBJ1-2, reads GAGVSQSPSNKVTEKGKDVELRCDPISGHTALYWYRQSLGQGLEFLIYFQGNSAPDKSGLPSDRFSAERTGGSVSTLTIQRTQQEDSAVYLCASGQGNYGYTFGSGTRLTVV.

This clone was found a few times. The V and J genes are TRBV5-1 and TRBJ1-1, with a possible D match to TRBD1 (6 bases). The V and J ends lost 4 bases and 3 bases respectively, with 13 bases between them. The CDR3 covers 14 residues. Germline V gene data show CDR1 as SGHRS and CDR2 as YFSETQ. The CDR3 DNA reads as TGCGCCAGCAGCCTGGACAGTAGAGACACTGAAGCTTTCTTT. It specifies CASSLDSRDTEAFF. The complete variable domain, with remaining parts taken from reference TRBV5-1 and TRBJ1-1, reads KAGVTQTPRYLIKTRGQQVTLSCSPISGHRSVSWYQQTPGQGLQFLFEYFSETQRNKGNFPGRFSGRQFSNSRSEMNVSTLELGDSALYLCASSLDSRDTEAFFGQGTRLTVV.

The chain combines TRBV7-8 with TRBJ1-2; 8 bases match TRBD1. The CDR3 has 13 amino acids. V lost 5 bases to trimming and J lost 8 bases; unmatched junction nucleotides: 7. The V gene's germline CDR1 is SGHVS and CDR2 FQNEAQ. The CDR3, as DNA: TGTGCCAGCAGCCTCGACAGGGGTAGAGGCTACACCTTC. It translates to CASSLDRGRGYTF.

The genes are TRBV7-2 and TRBJ1-2; D not resolved. Germline values: CDR1 SGHTA, CDR2 FQGNSA. The V end lost 5 bases, the J end lost 2 bases, and 15 bases lay between the germline ends. This CDR3 spans 15 amino acids. CDR3 sequence: CASSPALGGNYGYTF. CDR3 nucleotides: TGTGCCAGCAGCCCCGCCTTGGGAGGGAACTATGGCTACACCTTC.

This chain connects TRBV27 to TRBJ1-6, with TRBD1 matching 7 bases. Per the germline V gene, CDR1 is MNHEY and CDR2 is SMNVEV (reference sequence). J was trimmed by 9 bases and V by 6 bases; bases with no gene match: 11. CDR3 length equals 15 residues. CDR3 in amino acids: CASRAGTASGSPLHF. The DNA for the CDR3 is TGTGCCAGCAGAGCCGGGACAGCCTCCGGTTCACCCCTCCACTTT.

The CDR3 region has the DNA TGTGCCAGCAGTCCCGGCAGGGATCGCAACACCATATATTTT. It translates to CASSPGRDRNTIYF. The genes are TRBV6-6 and TRBJ1-3; possible D gene TRBD1, 5 bases. The CDR3 totals 14 residues. Germline CDR1 and CDR2: MNHNY and SVGAGI (reference sequence). The V end was cut by 5 bases, the J end by 7 bases, with 15 bases between.

V is TRBV27 and J is TRBJ1-1; D is unclear. CDR1 is MNHEY, CDR2 SMNVEV, per germline (reference sequence). CDR3 length: 12 amino acids. Trimming pared 8 bases from V and 3 bases from J, leaving 10 bases between. In DNA, the CDR3 is TGTGCCAGCCGCGACATGTACACTGAAGCTTTCTTT. It yields the protein CASRDMYTEAFF.

The chain combines TRBV19 with TRBJ2-1, with 9 bases lining up with TRBD1. The CDR3 spans 20 residues. Germline loops: CDR1 LNHDA, CDR2 SQIVND (reference sequence). V lost 7 bases and J lost 2; bases outside the gene matches: 21. The CDR3: CASKSIGTGWELRPYNEQFF. CDR3 nucleotide sequence: TGTGCCAGTAAATCGATCGGGACAGGGTGGGAGTTACGACCCTACAATGAGCAGTTCTTC.